This TCR beta chain was captured by sequencing in a study of regulatory T cells in long-lasting Graves disease. Time point given: newly diagnosed GD, antithyroid drugs for less than 3 months. Scientists built the TCR library using RNA that was extracted from PBMCs. Clinicians diagnosed Graves' disease using American Thyroid Association guidelines. Libraries of TCR beta came from iRepertoire HTBI primers plus Arm-PCR of CDR3 regions. Each CDR3 protein gets one entry after TCRdb re-called the multiplex PCR reads with MiXCR. The data contain about 540,000 distinct CDR3 sequences, roughly 14% of them singletons. Study outcomes and limitations: Favored usage of TRBV28, TRBJ1-2 and TRBJ2-5 was recorded in persistent disease.

This clonotype was recorded many times. Its antigen is not identified. CDR3 length equals 12 residues. V was trimmed by 10 bases and J by 4 bases, leaving 12 bases between them. The data also belong to a second study, concerning T cells in Graves' hyperthyroidism and ophthalmopathy. Per that paper: The HTBI set primed first-round TCR CDR3 RT-PCR. Ophthalmopathy onset followed model prediction by a median approximately 7 months.

The rearrangement links TRBV12-3 or TRBV12-4 to TRBJ2-3, with D possibly being TRBD1 or TRBD2 (5 bases each). Here the sequenced sample was peripheral blood mononuclear cells (PBMCs), taken at new diagnosis, from a patient treated with antithyroid drugs. The clonotype comes from a man aged 25 to 40 with Graves disease. The CDR3 DNA reads as TGTGCCATTGGGACCGGGGCAGATACGCAGTATTTT. This gives the protein CAIGTGADTQYF.